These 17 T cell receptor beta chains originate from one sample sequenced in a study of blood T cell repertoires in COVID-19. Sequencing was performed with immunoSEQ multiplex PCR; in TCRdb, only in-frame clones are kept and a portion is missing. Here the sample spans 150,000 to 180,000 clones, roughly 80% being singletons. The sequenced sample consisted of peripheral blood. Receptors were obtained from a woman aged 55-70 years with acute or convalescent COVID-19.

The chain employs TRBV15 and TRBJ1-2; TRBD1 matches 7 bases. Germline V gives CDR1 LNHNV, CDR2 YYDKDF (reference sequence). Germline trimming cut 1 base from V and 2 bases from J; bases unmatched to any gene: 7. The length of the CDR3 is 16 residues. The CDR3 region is CATSRGRDSDNYGYTF. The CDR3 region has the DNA TGTGCCACCAGCAGAGGCCGGGACAGTGACAACTATGGCTACACCTTC.

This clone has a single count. For the CDR3, the DNA is TGTGCCACCAGCAGAGAACGACTAGCTGGGCACAATGAGCAGTTCTTC. Translating gives CATSRERLAGHNEQFF. The V and J genes are TRBV15 and TRBJ2-1, with 7 positions matching TRBD2. The J segment lost 5 bases and the V segment lost 0 bases, leaving 7 bases of the junction unmatched. Germline V gene sequence: CDR1 LNHNV, CDR2 YYDKDF (reference sequence). The CDR3 has 16 amino acids.

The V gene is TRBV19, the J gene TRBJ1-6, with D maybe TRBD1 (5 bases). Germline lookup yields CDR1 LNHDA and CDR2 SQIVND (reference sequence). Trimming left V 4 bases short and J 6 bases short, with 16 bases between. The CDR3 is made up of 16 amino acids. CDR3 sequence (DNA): TGTGCCAGTAGTACCACGACAAGGGGCCCTAATTCACCCCTCCACTTT. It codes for CASSTTTRGPNSPLHF.

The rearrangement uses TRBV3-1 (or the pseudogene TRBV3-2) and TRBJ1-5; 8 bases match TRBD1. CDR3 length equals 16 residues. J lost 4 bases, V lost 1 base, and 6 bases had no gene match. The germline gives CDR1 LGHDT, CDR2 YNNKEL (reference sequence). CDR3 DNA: TGTGCCAGCAGCCAAGGATCGACAGGGGCAAATCAGCCCCAGCATTTT. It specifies CASSQGSTGANQPQHF.

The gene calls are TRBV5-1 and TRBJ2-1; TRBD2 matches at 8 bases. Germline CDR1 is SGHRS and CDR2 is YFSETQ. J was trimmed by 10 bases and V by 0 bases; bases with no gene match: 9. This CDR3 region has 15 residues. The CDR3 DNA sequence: TGCGCCAGCAGCTTGGCGTTAGCGGGGTCACGGGAGCAGTTCTTC. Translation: CASSLALAGSREQFF.

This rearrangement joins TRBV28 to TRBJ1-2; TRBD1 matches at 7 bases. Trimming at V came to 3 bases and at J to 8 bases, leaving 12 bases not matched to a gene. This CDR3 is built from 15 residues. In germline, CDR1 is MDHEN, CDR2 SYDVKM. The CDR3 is CASSFWSRDSIGYTF. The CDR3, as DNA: TGTGCCAGCAGTTTTTGGTCCCGGGACAGTATAGGCTACACCTTC.

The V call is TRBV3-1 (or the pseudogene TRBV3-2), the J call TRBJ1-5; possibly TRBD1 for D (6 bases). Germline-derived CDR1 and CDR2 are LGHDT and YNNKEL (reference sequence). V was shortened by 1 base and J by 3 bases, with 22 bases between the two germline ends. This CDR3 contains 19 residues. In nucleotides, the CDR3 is TGTGCCAGCAGCCAAGGGTATTGGTTGTCCCACAGGGACAATCAGCCCCAGCATTTT. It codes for CASSQGYWLSHRDNQPQHF.

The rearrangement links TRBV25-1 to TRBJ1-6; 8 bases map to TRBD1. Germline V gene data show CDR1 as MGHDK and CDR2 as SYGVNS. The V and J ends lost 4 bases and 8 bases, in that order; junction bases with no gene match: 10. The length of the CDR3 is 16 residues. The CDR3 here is CASSGFPGTGDSPLHF. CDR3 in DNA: TGTGCCAGCAGTGGCTTCCCCGGGACAGGAGATTCACCCCTCCACTTT.

The CDR3: CASSQEGTGGQYF. The CDR3 DNA reads TGTGCCAGCAGCCAAGAAGGGACAGGGGGGCAGTACTTC. The chain employs TRBV3-1 (or the pseudogene TRBV3-2) and TRBJ2-7; TRBD1 matches 11 bases. Germline trimming cut 0 bases from V and 9 bases from J; bases unmatched to any gene: 1. CDR1 and CDR2 (germline): LGHDT, YNNKEL (reference sequence). There are 13 residues in the CDR3.

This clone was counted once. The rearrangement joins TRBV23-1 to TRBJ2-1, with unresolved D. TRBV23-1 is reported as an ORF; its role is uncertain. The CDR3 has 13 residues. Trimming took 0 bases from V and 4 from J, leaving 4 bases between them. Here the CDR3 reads CASSQSSYNEQFF. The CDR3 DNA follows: TGCGCCAGCAGTCAATCCAGTTACAATGAGCAGTTCTTC.

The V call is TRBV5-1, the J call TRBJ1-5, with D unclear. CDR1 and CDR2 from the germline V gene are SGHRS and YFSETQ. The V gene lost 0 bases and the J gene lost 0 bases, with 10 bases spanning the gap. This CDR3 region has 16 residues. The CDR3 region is CASSLAPSGSNQPQHF. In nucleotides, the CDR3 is TGCGCCAGCAGCTTGGCCCCTAGCGGTAGCAATCAGCCCCAGCATTTT.

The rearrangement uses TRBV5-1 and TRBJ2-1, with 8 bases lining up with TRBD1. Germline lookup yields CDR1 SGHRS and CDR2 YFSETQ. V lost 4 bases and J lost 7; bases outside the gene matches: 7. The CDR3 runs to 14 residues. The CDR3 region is CASSQGQGWNEQFF. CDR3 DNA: TGCGCCAGCAGCCAAGGACAGGGTTGGAATGAGCAGTTCTTC.

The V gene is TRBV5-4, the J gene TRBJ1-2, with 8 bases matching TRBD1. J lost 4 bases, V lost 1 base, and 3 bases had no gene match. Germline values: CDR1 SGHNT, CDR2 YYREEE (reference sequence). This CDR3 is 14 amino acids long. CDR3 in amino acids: CASSLFQGAYGYTF. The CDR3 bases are TGTGCCAGCAGCTTGTTTCAGGGGGCCTATGGCTACACCTTC.

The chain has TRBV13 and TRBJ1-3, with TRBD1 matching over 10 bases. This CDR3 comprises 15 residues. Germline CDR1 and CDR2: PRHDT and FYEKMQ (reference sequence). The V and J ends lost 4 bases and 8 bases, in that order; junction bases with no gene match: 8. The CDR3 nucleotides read TGTGCCAGCAGCTCGCCGACAGGGGGCGCGGACACCATATATTTT. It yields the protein CASSSPTGGADTIYF.

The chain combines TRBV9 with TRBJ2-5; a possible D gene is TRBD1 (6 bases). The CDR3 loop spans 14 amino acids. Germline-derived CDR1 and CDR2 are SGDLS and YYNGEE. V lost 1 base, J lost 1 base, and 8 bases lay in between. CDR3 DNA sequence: TGTGCCAGCAGCGTAAGGGGGATCCAAGAGACCCAGTACTTC. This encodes CASSVRGIQETQYF.

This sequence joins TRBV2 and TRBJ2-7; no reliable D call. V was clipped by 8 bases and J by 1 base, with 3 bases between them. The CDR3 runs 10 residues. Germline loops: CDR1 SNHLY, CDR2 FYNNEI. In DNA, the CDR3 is TGTGCCAGCTATTCCTACGAGCAGTACTTC. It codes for CASYSYEQYF.

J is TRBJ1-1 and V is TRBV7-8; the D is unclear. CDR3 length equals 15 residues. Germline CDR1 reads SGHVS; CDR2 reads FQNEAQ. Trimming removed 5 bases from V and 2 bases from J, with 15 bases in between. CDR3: CASSPKRVGNTEAFF. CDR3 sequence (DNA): TGTGCCAGCAGCCCAAAGCGAGTCGGTAACACTGAAGCTTTCTTT.